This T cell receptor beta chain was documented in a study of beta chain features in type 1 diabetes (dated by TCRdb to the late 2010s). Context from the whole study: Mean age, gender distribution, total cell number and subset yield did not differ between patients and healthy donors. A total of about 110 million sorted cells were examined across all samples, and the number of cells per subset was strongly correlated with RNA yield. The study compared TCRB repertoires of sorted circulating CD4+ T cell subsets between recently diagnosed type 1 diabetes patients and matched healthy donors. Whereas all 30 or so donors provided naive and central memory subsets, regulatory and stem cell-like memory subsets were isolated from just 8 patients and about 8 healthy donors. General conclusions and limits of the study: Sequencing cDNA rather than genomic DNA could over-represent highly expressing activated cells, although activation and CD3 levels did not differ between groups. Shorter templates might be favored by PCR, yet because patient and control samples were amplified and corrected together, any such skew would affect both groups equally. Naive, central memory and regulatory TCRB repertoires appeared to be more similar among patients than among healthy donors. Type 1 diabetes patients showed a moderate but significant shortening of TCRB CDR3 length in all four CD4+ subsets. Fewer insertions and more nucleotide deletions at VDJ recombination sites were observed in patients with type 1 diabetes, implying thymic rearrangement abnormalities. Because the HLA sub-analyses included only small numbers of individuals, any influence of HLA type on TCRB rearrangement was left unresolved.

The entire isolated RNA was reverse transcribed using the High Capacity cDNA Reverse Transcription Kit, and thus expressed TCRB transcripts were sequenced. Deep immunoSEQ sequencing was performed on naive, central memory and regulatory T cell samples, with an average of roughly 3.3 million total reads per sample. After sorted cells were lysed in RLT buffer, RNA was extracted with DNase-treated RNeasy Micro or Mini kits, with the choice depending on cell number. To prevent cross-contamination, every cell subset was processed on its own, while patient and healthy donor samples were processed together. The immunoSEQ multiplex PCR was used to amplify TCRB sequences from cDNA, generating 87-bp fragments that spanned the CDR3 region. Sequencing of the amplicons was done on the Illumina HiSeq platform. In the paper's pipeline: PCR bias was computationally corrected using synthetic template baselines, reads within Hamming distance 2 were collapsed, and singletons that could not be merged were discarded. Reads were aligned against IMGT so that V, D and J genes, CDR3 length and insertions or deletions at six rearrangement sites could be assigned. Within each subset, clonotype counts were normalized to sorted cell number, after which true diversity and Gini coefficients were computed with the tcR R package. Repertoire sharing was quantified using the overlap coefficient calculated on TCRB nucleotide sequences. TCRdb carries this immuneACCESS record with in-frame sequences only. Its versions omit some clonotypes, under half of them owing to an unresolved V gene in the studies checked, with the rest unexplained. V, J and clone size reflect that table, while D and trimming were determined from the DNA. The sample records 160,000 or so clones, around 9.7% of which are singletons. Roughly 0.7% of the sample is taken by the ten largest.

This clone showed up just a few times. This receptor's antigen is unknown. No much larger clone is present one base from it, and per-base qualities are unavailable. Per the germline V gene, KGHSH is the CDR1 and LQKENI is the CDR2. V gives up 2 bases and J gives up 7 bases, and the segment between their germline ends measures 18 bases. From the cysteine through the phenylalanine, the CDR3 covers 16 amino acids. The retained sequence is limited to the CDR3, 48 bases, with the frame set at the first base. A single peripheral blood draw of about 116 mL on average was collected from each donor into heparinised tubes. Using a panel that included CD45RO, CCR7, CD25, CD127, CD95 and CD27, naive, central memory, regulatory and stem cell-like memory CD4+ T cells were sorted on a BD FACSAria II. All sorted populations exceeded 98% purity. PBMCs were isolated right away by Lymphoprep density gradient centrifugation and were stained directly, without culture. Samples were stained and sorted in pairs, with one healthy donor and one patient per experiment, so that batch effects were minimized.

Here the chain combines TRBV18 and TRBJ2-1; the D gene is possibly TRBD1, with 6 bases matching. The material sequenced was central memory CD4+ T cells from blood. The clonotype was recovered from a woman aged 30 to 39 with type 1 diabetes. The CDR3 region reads CASSPAQGRLGNEQFF. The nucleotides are TGTGCCAGCTCACCAGCCCAGGGGCGTTTGGGGAATGAGCAGTTCTTC.